Each of the 20 T cell receptor beta chains below was sequenced from the same sample in a study of shared clonotypes between healthy human individuals. Generated by immunoSEQ multiplex PCR, the TCRdb table keeps only in-frame clones and is missing some. The top ten clones hold over 0.2% of a sample with hundreds of thousands of clones, around 96% of them seen once. The naive CD8 population came from CD45RO-negative cells selected for CCR7, without terminally differentiated effector memory CD45RA+ cells. The sequenced sample consisted of naive CD8+ T cells sorted from blood. These receptors originate from a young man in good health.

This clone was seen a handful of times. The rearrangement uses TRBV5-1 and TRBJ1-2; D gene ambiguous. The CDR3 is 14 amino acids. Germline-derived CDR1 and CDR2 are SGHRS and YFSETQ. Trimming removed 4 bases from V and 5 bases from J, with 15 bases in between. The CDR3 coding sequence is TGCGCCAGCAGCCCCCGGGATCCAGCTTATGGCTACACCTTC. Protein product: CASSPRDPAYGYTF. Full variable domain (remainder filled in from reference TRBV5-1 and TRBJ1-2): KAGVTQTPRYLIKTRGQQVTLSCSPISGHRSVSWYQQTPGQGLQFLFEYFSETQRNKGNFPGRFSGRQFSNSRSEMNVSTLELGDSALYLCASSPRDPAYGYTFGSGTRLTVV.

The chain recombines TRBV7-9 with TRBJ1-4, with a weak D call TRBD1 (5 bases). CDR3 length: 14 amino acids. V lost 2 bases and J lost 5, with 9 bases in between. Germline V gene lookup returns CDR1 SEHNR and CDR2 FQNEAQ (reference sequence). In nucleotides, the CDR3 is TGTGCCAGCAGCTTATCAGGGTTGAATGAAAAACTGTTTTTT. Amino acids: CASSLSGLNEKLFF.

The chain recombines TRBV6-6 with TRBJ2-7; D ambiguous. CDR3 size: 13 residues. V was cut by 10 bases and J by 0 bases, with 13 bases left in between. In germline, CDR1 is MNHNY, CDR2 SVGAGI (reference sequence). CDR3 protein: CAISEAISYEQYF. The CDR3 DNA sequence: TGTGCCATAAGCGAGGCCATCTCCTACGAGCAGTACTTC.

This chain connects TRBV5-4 to TRBJ2-2; 8 bases match TRBD1. The V gene end was trimmed by 0 bases and the J gene end by 1 base; junction bases not matched to a gene: 2. This CDR3 has 16 amino acids. Germline V gene sequence: CDR1 SGHNT, CDR2 YYREEE (reference sequence). This CDR3 is CASSLGGTGNTGELFF. The CDR3 region has the DNA TGTGCCAGCAGCTTGGGAGGGACAGGGAACACCGGGGAGCTGTTTTTT.

Details on this clone: Other DNA sequences in this sample translate to the same CDR3. The rearrangement links TRBV13 to TRBJ2-1; 8 nucleotides agree with TRBD2. Germline V gene data show CDR1 as PRHDT and CDR2 as FYEKMQ (reference sequence). Germline trimming cut 3 bases from V and 4 bases from J; bases unmatched to any gene: 5. The CDR3 has 15 residues. The CDR3 sequence: CASSLGLAGYNEQFF. CDR3 nucleotides: TGTGCCAGCAGCTTGGGGCTAGCGGGTTACAATGAGCAGTTCTTC.

The chain recombines TRBV19 with TRBJ1-1; D is uncertain. Trimming removed 10 bases from V and 3 bases from J, with 12 bases in between. Germline V gives CDR1 LNHDA, CDR2 SQIVND (reference sequence). The CDR3 loop spans 12 amino acids. The CDR3 is CATADGYTEAFF. CDR3 nucleotides: TGTGCCACCGCGGACGGATACACTGAAGCTTTCTTT.

The V gene is TRBV14, the J gene TRBJ2-3; TRBD2 aligns across 14 bases. The CDR3 has 16 amino acids. Germline lookup yields CDR1 SGHDN and CDR2 FVKESK. V was pared by 4 bases and J by 4 bases, with 4 bases of the junction left unmatched. In DNA, the CDR3 is TGTGCCAGCAGCCTTGGGACTAGCGGGAGCCCAGATACGCAGTATTTT. The encoded protein is CASSLGTSGSPDTQYF.

V gene TRBV6-5 combines with J gene TRBJ2-5; no clear D. Per germline, CDR1 MNHEY and CDR2 SVGAGI. The CDR3 is 13 amino acids. With 2 bases removed from V and 3 bases from J, the gap between germline ends came to 7 bases. The CDR3 here is CASSYLAEETQYF. CDR3 in DNA: TGTGCCAGCAGTTACCTCGCCGAAGAGACCCAGTACTTC.

The chain joins TRBV4-1 to TRBJ2-1; maybe TRBD2 (5 bases). Per germline, CDR1 MGHRA and CDR2 YSYEKL. The CDR3 covers 16 residues. V was shortened by 0 bases and J by 2 bases, with 11 bases between the two germline ends. CDR3 residues: CASSQEGSSAYNEQFF. CDR3 sequence (DNA): TGCGCCAGCAGCCAAGAAGGGAGTAGCGCCTACAATGAGCAGTTCTTC.

The rearrangement joins TRBV11-2 to TRBJ2-3; 8 nucleotides line up with TRBD2. The CDR3 covers 15 residues. Germline assignment: CDR1 SGHAT and CDR2 FQNNGV. Trimming removed 6 bases from V and 4 bases from J; junction bases left unmatched: 9. The CDR3 DNA reads TGTGCCAGCAGTCGGGAGGGCGCGTCGGCAGATACGCAGTATTTT. Protein sequence: CASSREGASADTQYF.

The V gene is TRBV2, the J gene TRBJ2-7, with TRBD1 matching over 9 bases. CDR1 is SNHLY and CDR2 is FYNNEI in the germline V gene. CDR3 size: 14 residues. V gave up 2 bases and J gave up 6 bases; unmatched junction bases: 5. The CDR3 region is CASSEPGTGPEQYF. CDR3 coding DNA: TGTGCCAGCAGTGAACCCGGGACAGGGCCCGAGCAGTACTTC.

The gene calls are TRBV29-1 and TRBJ1-1; D call uncertain. The ends were cut back, 4 bases at V and 0 bases at J, with 3 bases in the middle. The CDR3 extends over 11 amino acids. Germline V gene sequence: CDR1 SQVTM, CDR2 ANQGSEA. CDR3 sequence reads: CSVAMNTEAFF. CDR3 bases: TGCAGCGTTGCCATGAACACTGAAGCTTTCTTT.

The rearrangement links TRBV27 to TRBJ2-7; 9 bases map to TRBD1. CDR3 length: 15 residues. The germline V gene has CDR1 MNHEY and CDR2 SMNVEV (reference sequence). V trimming: 5 bases; J trimming: 3 bases; junction bases outside the gene matches: 8. CDR3 in amino acids: CASSTGTGNFYEQYF. The CDR3 DNA is TGTGCCAGCAGTACCGGGACAGGGAACTTCTACGAGCAGTACTTC.

V usage is TRBV5-1 and J usage is TRBJ2-3; 12 nucleotides line up with TRBD2. CDR1 and CDR2 from the germline V gene are SGHRS and YFSETQ. The CDR3 extends over 18 amino acids. The V and J ends lost 0 bases and 1 base, in that order; junction bases with no gene match: 6. The CDR3 here is CASSLGTSGKRGTDTQYF. The DNA for the CDR3 is TGCGCCAGCAGCTTGGGGACTAGCGGGAAAAGGGGCACAGATACGCAGTATTTT. The complete variable domain, with remaining parts taken from reference TRBV5-1 and TRBJ2-3, reads KAGVTQTPRYLIKTRGQQVTLSCSPISGHRSVSWYQQTPGQGLQFLFEYFSETQRNKGNFPGRFSGRQFSNSRSEMNVSTLELGDSALYLCASSLGTSGKRGTDTQYFGPGTRLTVL.

The chain combines TRBV9 with TRBJ2-7; 10 bases are a match to TRBD2. This CDR3 contains 16 residues. Trimming cost V 4 bases and J 5 bases; bases outside gene matches: 12. Germline V gene lookup returns CDR1 SGDLS and CDR2 YYNGEE. CDR3 in DNA: TGTGCCAGCAGCCCCGGGCCTAGCGGGAGAATAGACGAGCAGTACTTC. Its translation: CASSPGPSGRIDEQYF.

The genes are TRBV6-5 and TRBJ1-2; D gene uncertain. Per the germline V gene, CDR1 is MNHEY and CDR2 is SVGAGI. Trimming took off 4 bases at V and 4 bases at J, with 13 bases between the two ends. CDR3 size: 14 residues. CDR3 DNA: TGTGCCAGCAGTTTAACGCAGGTGGGCTATGGCTACACCTTC. It specifies CASSLTQVGYGYTF.

The chain carries TRBV7-9 and TRBJ2-7; D is ambiguous. The CDR3 runs 11 residues. CDR1 is SEHNR and CDR2 is FQNEAQ in the germline V gene (reference sequence). Trimming removed 6 bases from V and 6 bases from J, with 9 bases in between. The CDR3 DNA reads TGTGCCAGCAGTTCAATCGGCGAGCAGTACTTC. This sequence encodes CASSSIGEQYF.

The V and J genes are TRBV4-3 and TRBJ2-1; 11 bases match TRBD2. The trim removed 2 bases at V and 2 bases at J, leaving 5 bases unmatched. The germline gives CDR1 LGHNA, CDR2 YSLEER. This CDR3 contains 17 residues. The CDR3 nucleotides read TGCGCCAGCAGCCAATCCGGGACTAGCGGACCCTACAATGAGCAGTTCTTC. This translates into CASSQSGTSGPYNEQFF.

CDR3 sequence reads: CSVELEEYEQYF. DNA of the CDR3: TGCAGCGTTGAATTGGAGGAATACGAGCAGTACTTC. V is TRBV29-1 and J is TRBJ2-7, with a possible D match to TRBD2 (5 bases). V shed 2 bases and J shed 4 bases, with 9 bases lying between them. The CDR3 length is 12 residues. Per germline, CDR1 SQVTM and CDR2 ANQGSEA.

In DNA, the CDR3 is TGCGCCAGCAGCCAAAGCTCGGGGTTTCCGCCCCAGCATTTT. The encoded protein is CASSQSSGFPPQHF. The chain joins TRBV4-1 to TRBJ1-5; D unclear. V lost 2 bases to trimming and J lost 9 bases, with 14 bases between them. This CDR3 has 14 amino acids. Germline CDR1 reads MGHRA; CDR2 reads YSYEKL.